Presented here are 21 T cell receptor beta chains from one specimen sequenced in a study of shared clonotypes between healthy human individuals. Generated by immunoSEQ multiplex PCR, the TCRdb table keeps only in-frame clones and is missing some. The sample has 2.3 million or so clones; 93% are singletons. The specimen was naive CD4+ T cells from PBMCs. Subset defined: CD45RA+ positively selected. Receptors originate from a young man in good health. Some clones in this sample may be carry-over from other donors' samples.

The V call is TRBV5-1, the J call TRBJ1-3, with TRBD1 matching 8 bases. Germline V CDR1 and CDR2: SGHRS, YFSETQ. The CDR3 contains 17 residues. V trimming: 0 bases; J trimming: 2 bases; junction bases outside the gene matches: 7. CDR3 region: CASSLVTGGGTGNTIYF. Here the CDR3 DNA reads TGCGCCAGCAGCTTGGTAACAGGGGGAGGAACTGGAAACACCATATATTTT.

The V and J genes are TRBV6-6 and TRBJ2-2; tentative D call: TRBD1 (6 bases). This CDR3 has 16 residues. V shed 6 bases and J shed 0 bases, with 14 bases lying between them. Germline-derived CDR1 and CDR2 are MNHNY and SVGAGI (reference sequence). CDR3 in DNA: TGTGCCAGCAGCCAAAAGGGGGTCACGAACACCGGGGAGCTGTTTTTT. Protein: CASSQKGVTNTGELFF.

The chain recombines TRBV5-1 with TRBJ1-1; tentative D call: TRBD1 (5 bases). Germline CDR1 reads SGHRS; CDR2 reads YFSETQ. The CDR3 spans 14 residues. Trimming removed 4 bases at V and 4 bases at J, with 14 bases between. The CDR3 loop reads CASSAQGLPTEAFF. DNA for the CDR3: TGCGCCAGCAGCGCCCAGGGACTTCCCACTGAAGCTTTCTTT.

This sequence joins TRBV28 and TRBJ2-7; possibly TRBD2 for D (5 bases). The germline gives CDR1 MDHEN, CDR2 SYDVKM. V lost 2 bases, J lost 3 bases, and 11 bases lay in between. This CDR3 is built from 14 residues. This CDR3 reads CASSLEGGDYEQYF. DNA for the CDR3: TGTGCCAGCAGTTTAGAGGGTGGGGACTACGAGCAGTACTTC. Full variable domain (remainder filled in from reference TRBV28 and TRBJ2-7): DVKVTQSSRYLVKRTGEKVFLECVQDMDHENMFWYRQDPGLGLRLIYFSYDVKMKEKGDIPEGYSVSREKKERFSLILESASTNQTSMYLCASSLEGGDYEQYFGPGTRLTVT.

With regard to this clone: Other DNA sequences within the sample encode an identical CDR3. This chain connects TRBV7-9 to TRBJ1-1; D remains ambiguous. The CDR3 loop spans 11 amino acids. V was pared by 5 bases and J by 0 bases, with 1 base between. Germline V gives CDR1 SEHNR, CDR2 FQNEAQ (reference sequence). CDR3 protein: CASSLNTEAFF. DNA of the CDR3: TGTGCCAGCAGCCTGAACACTGAAGCTTTCTTT. The whole variable domain, remainder taken from reference TRBV7-9 and TRBJ1-1, is DTGVSQNPRHKITKRGQNVTFRCDPISEHNRLYWYRQTLGQGPEFLTYFQNEAQLEKSRLLSDRFSAERPKGSFSTLEIQRTEQGDSAMYLCASSLNTEAFFGQGTRLTVV.

This clone was counted a single time. This chain connects TRBV5-1 to TRBJ2-3; maybe TRBD2 (6 bases). Germline V gene sequence: CDR1 SGHRS, CDR2 YFSETQ. The V and J ends lost 4 bases and 5 bases respectively, with 14 bases between them. The CDR3 extends over 14 amino acids. The CDR3 here is CASSPGGMEDTQYF. CDR3 coding DNA: TGCGCCAGCAGCCCAGGAGGGATGGAAGATACGCAGTATTTT. The complete variable domain, with remaining parts taken from reference TRBV5-1 and TRBJ2-3, reads KAGVTQTPRYLIKTRGQQVTLSCSPISGHRSVSWYQQTPGQGLQFLFEYFSETQRNKGNFPGRFSGRQFSNSRSEMNVSTLELGDSALYLCASSPGGMEDTQYFGPGTRLTVL.

V is TRBV27 and J is TRBJ2-7; D is perhaps TRBD1 or TRBD2 (5 bases each). Germline V gene lookup returns CDR1 MNHEY and CDR2 SMNVEV (reference sequence). This CDR3 has 14 amino acids. The V end was cut by 6 bases, the J end by 2 bases, with 14 bases between. The CDR3 protein is CASRPGRWTYEQYF. DNA for the CDR3: TGTGCCAGCAGGCCGGGACGGTGGACCTACGAGCAGTACTTC.

V usage is TRBV28 and J usage is TRBJ2-7, with TRBD1 identical over 7 bases. CDR1 and CDR2 (germline): MDHEN, SYDVKM. The CDR3 has 13 residues. The V segment lost 6 bases and the J segment 4 bases; nucleotides outside the gene matches: 6. DNA of the CDR3: TGTGCCAGCAGAACCCAGACAGGGTACGAGCAGTACTTC. Its translation is CASRTQTGYEQYF.

The chain links TRBV5-1 to TRBJ2-1, with TRBD1 matching over 10 bases. The CDR3 is 15 amino acids. The germline CDR1 and CDR2 sequences are SGHRS and YFSETQ. With V trimmed by 2 bases and J by 9 bases, 8 bases remained unmatched. The CDR3, as DNA: TGCGCCAGCAGCTTAGGGACAGGGGTTCCGGGTGAGCAGTTCTTC. Protein: CASSLGTGVPGEQFF.

The chain joins TRBV7-8 to TRBJ1-1, with 8 bases that match TRBD1. The CDR3 is made up of 14 amino acids. The V and J ends lost 5 bases and 3 bases, in that order; junction bases with no gene match: 5. Germline assignment: CDR1 SGHVS and CDR2 FQNEAQ. The CDR3 here is CASSPGGRDTEAFF. CDR3 nucleotides: TGTGCCAGCAGCCCAGGGGGCCGAGACACTGAAGCTTTCTTT.

This chain connects TRBV4-1 to TRBJ2-5; D is undetermined. Germline V gives CDR1 MGHRA, CDR2 YSYEKL. V was trimmed by 2 bases and J by 3 bases, leaving 10 bases between them. The CDR3 is made up of 14 amino acids. CDR3 amino acids: CASSQSEVEETQYF. As DNA, the CDR3 is TGCGCCAGCAGCCAAAGCGAAGTTGAAGAGACCCAGTACTTC.

The rearrangement uses TRBV7-9 and TRBJ2-1, with TRBD2 matching 14 bases. The CDR3 spans 18 residues. Trimming cost V 4 bases and J 1 base; bases outside gene matches: 6. Germline CDR1 SEHNR, CDR2 FQNEAQ (reference sequence). The DNA for the CDR3 is TGTGCCAGCAGCTCGGGACTAGCGGGAGAATGGTCCTACAATGAGCAGTTCTTC. It codes for CASSSGLAGEWSYNEQFF.

This chain connects TRBV18 to TRBJ2-4, with 7 bases identical to TRBD1. This CDR3 comprises 19 residues. Per the germline V gene, CDR1 is KGHSH and CDR2 is LQKENI. With V trimmed by 3 bases and J by 0 bases, 14 bases remained unmatched. The CDR3 nucleotides are TGTGCCAGCTCACCCTCTAGGGGGACAGCCCAACTAGCCAAAAACATTCAGTACTTC. It specifies CASSPSRGTAQLAKNIQYF.

The chain carries TRBV7-3 and TRBJ2-7; the match to TRBD2 covers 12 bases. V shed 2 bases and J 6 bases; nucleotides not matched to a gene: 5. This CDR3 contains 15 residues. The germline V gene has CDR1 SGHTA and CDR2 FQGTGA. The CDR3 DNA sequence: TGTGCCAGCAGCTTACGACTAGCGGGAGCATCCGAGCAGTACTTC. Translating gives CASSLRLAGASEQYF.

V gene TRBV6-6 combines with J gene TRBJ2-1, with 11 bases matching TRBD2. This CDR3 contains 14 residues. V gave up 10 bases and J gave up 7 bases; unmatched junction bases: 9. Germline V gene sequence: CDR1 MNHNY, CDR2 SVGAGI (reference sequence). CDR3 sequence (DNA): TGTGCCACCCGCACTAGCGGGAGTTTGAATGAGCAGTTCTTC. Protein: CATRTSGSLNEQFF.

The genes are TRBV28 and TRBJ2-1, with 12 bases that match TRBD2. Trimming cost V 5 bases and J 6 bases; bases outside gene matches: 5. Per germline, CDR1 MDHEN and CDR2 SYDVKM. The CDR3 extends over 15 amino acids. The CDR3 coding sequence is TGTGCCAGCAGTCTTACTAGCGGGAGGCGCAATGAGCAGTTCTTC. It codes for CASSLTSGRRNEQFF.

The rearrangement joins TRBV6-5 to TRBJ2-3; D is undetermined. CDR1 MNHEY and CDR2 SVGAGI come from the germline V gene. V lost 0 bases and J 7 bases, leaving 8 bases between the germline ends. This CDR3 region has 13 residues. CDR3 residues: CASSYSSAYTQYF. Written as DNA, the CDR3 is TGTGCCAGCAGTTACTCGTCGGCGTATACGCAGTATTTT.

The CDR3: CASSLVASGNSGELFF. The DNA for the CDR3 is TGCGCCAGCAGCTTGGTGGCTAGCGGGAATAGCGGGGAGCTGTTTTTT. This chain uses TRBV5-1 with TRBJ2-2; 9 bases are a match to TRBD2. J lost 7 bases, V lost 0 bases, and 7 bases had no gene match. The CDR3 runs 16 residues. CDR1 and CDR2 (germline): SGHRS, YFSETQ.

This chain joins TRBV28 and TRBJ2-5, with D possibly matching TRBD1 (8 bases). CDR3 length: 15 residues. V was trimmed by 4 bases and J by 3 bases, leaving 15 bases between them. Germline V gene data show CDR1 as MDHEN and CDR2 as SYDVKM. CDR3: CASSSSGTGEETQYF. CDR3 nucleotides: TGTGCCAGCAGTTCCAGCGGGACAGGTGAAGAGACCCAGTACTTC.

This clone appeared once. This chain connects TRBV6-5 to TRBJ1-1, with 12 positions matching TRBD1. Germline-derived CDR1 and CDR2 are MNHEY and SVGAGI. The length of the CDR3 is 15 residues. J gave up 1 base and V 5 bases, and 2 bases lay outside the gene matches. The chain's CDR3 is CASSGTGGRNTEAFF. CDR3 DNA: TGTGCCAGCAGTGGGACAGGGGGCCGGAACACTGAAGCTTTCTTT.

J is TRBJ2-7 and V is TRBV5-1; 11 positions match TRBD1. V was pared by 1 base and J by 3 bases, with 6 bases of the junction left unmatched. The germline V gene has CDR1 SGHRS and CDR2 YFSETQ. The CDR3 covers 16 residues. The CDR3 reads CASSLKTGTGGYEQYF. The CDR3 DNA reads as TGCGCCAGCAGCTTGAAAACCGGGACAGGGGGCTACGAGCAGTACTTC. The variable domain in full, completed from reference TRBV5-1 and TRBJ2-7, reads KAGVTQTPRYLIKTRGQQVTLSCSPISGHRSVSWYQQTPGQGLQFLFEYFSETQRNKGNFPGRFSGRQFSNSRSEMNVSTLELGDSALYLCASSLKTGTGGYEQYFGPGTRLTVT.